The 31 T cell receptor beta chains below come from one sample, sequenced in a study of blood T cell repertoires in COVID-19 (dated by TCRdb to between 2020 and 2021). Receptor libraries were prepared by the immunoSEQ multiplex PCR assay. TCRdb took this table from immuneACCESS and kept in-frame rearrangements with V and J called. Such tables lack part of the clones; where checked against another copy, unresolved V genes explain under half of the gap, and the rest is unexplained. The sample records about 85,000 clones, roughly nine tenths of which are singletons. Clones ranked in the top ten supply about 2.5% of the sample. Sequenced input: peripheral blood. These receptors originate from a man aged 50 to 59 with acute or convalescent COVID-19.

For the CDR3, the DNA is TGTGCCAGCAGCTCAGGGGTGGGCGAGGAGACCCAGTACTTC. Protein sequence: CASSSGVGEETQYF. This chain connects TRBV6-5 to TRBJ2-5; D may be TRBD1 (6 bases). CDR3 length: 14 residues. Germline assignment: CDR1 MNHEY and CDR2 SVGAGI. With 6 bases removed from V and 5 bases from J, the gap between germline ends came to 16 bases.

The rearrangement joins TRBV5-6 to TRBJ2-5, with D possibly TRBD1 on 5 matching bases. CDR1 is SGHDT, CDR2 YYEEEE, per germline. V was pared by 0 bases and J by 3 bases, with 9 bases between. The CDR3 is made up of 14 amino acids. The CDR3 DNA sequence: TGTGCCAGCAGCTTGGTGGGCAGGGAAGAGACCCAGTACTTC. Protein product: CASSLVGREETQYF.

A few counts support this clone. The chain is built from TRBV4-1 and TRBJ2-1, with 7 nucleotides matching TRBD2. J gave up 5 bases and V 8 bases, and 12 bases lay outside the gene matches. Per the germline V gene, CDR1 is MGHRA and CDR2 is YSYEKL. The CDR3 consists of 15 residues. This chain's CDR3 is CASSTGGEQHNEQFF. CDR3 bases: TGCGCCAGCTCGACTGGGGGGGAGCAACACAATGAGCAGTTCTTC.

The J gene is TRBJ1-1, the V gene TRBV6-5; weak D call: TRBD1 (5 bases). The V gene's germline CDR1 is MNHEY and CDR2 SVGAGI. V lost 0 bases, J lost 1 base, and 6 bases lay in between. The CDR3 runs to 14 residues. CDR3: CASSYSRGNTEAFF. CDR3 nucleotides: TGTGCCAGCAGTTACTCAAGGGGGAACACTGAAGCTTTCTTT.

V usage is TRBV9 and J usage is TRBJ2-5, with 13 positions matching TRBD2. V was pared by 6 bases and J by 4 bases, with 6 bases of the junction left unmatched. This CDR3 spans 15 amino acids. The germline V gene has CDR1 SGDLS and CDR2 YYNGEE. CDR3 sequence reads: CASTLGLAGVETQYF. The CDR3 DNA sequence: TGTGCCAGCACCCTCGGACTAGCGGGAGTAGAGACCCAGTACTTC.

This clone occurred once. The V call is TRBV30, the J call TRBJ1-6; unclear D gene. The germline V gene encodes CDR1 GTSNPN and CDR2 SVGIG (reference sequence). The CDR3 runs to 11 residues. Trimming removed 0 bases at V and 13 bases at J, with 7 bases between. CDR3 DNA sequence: TGTGCCTGGAGTGTAGCGGAGCCCCTCCACTTT. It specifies CAWSVAEPLHF. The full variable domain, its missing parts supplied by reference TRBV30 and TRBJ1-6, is SQTIHQWPATLVQPVGSPLSLECTVEGTSNPNLYWYRQAAGRGLQLLFYSVGIGQISSEVPQNLSASRPQDRQFILSSKKLLLSDSGFYLCAWSVAEPLHFGNGTRLTVT.

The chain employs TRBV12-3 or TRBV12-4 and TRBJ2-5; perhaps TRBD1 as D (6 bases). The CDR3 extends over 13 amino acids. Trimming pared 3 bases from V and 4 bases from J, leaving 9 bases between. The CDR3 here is CASSFIGGETQYF. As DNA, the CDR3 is TGTGCCAGCAGTTTTATAGGGGGAGAGACCCAGTACTTC.

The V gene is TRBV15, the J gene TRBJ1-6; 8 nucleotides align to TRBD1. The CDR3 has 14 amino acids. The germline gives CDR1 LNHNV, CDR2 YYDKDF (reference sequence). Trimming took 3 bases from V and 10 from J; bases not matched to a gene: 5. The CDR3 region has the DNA TGTGCCACCAGCAGCAACAGGGGGGGATCACCCCTCCACTTT. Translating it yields CATSSNRGGSPLHF.

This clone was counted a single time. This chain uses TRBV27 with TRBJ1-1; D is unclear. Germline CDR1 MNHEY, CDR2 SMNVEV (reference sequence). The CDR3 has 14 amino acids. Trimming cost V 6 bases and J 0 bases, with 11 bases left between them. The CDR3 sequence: CASSPTGVNTEAFF. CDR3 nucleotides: TGTGCCAGCAGCCCAACGGGAGTGAACACTGAAGCTTTCTTT.

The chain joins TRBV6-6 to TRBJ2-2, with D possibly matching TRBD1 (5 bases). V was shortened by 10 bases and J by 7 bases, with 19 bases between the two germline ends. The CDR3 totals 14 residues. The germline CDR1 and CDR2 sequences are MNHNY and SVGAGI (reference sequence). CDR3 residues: CATHPAGQGGELFF. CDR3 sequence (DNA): TGTGCCACTCACCCGGCAGGGCAGGGCGGGGAGCTGTTTTTT.

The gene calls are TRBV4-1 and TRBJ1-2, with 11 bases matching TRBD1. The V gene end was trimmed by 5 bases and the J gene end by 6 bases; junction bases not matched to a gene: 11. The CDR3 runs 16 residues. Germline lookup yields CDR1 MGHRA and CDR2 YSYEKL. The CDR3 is CASSTPSGQGVNGYTF. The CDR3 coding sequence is TGCGCCAGCAGCACACCCTCGGGACAGGGGGTTAATGGCTACACCTTC.

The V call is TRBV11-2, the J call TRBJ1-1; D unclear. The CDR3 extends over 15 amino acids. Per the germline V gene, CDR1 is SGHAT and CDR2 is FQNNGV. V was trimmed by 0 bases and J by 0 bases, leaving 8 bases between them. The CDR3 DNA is TGTGCCAGCAGCTTAGATCTCGAGATGAACACTGAAGCTTTCTTT. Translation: CASSLDLEMNTEAFF.

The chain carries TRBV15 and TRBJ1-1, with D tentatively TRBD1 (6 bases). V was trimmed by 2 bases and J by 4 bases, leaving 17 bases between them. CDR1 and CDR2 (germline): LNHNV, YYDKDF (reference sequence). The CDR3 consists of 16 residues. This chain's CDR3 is CATSRPALGAGTEAFF. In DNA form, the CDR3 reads TGTGCCACCAGCAGACCGGCGTTGGGGGCAGGCACTGAAGCTTTCTTT. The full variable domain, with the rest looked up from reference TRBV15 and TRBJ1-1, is DAMVIQNPRYQVTQFGKPVTLSCSQTLNHNVMYWYQQKSSQAPKLLFHYYDKDFNNEADTPDNFQSRRPNTSFCFLDIRSPGLGDTAMYLCATSRPALGAGTEAFFGQGTRLTVV.

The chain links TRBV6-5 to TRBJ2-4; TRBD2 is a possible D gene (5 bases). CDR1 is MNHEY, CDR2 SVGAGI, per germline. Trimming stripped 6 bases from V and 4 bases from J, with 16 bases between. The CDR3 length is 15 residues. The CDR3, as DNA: TGTGCCAGCAGACCCGCATTGGACTCTAAAAACATTCAGTACTTC. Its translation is CASRPALDSKNIQYF.

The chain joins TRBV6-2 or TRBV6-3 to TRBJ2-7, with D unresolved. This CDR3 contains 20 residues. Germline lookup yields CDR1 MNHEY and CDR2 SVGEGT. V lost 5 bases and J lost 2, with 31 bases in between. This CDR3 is CASSPLDAARSELSTYEQYV. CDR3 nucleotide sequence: TGTGCCAGCAGTCCCCTCGACGCGGCCCGCTCTGAATTAAGTACCTACGAGCAGTACGTC.

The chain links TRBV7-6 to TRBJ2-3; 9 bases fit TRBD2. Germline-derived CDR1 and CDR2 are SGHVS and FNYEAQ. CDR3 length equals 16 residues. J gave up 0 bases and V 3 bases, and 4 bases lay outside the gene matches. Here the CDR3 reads CASSFLAGTSTDTQYF. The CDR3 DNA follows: TGTGCCAGCAGCTTTCTAGCGGGAACTAGCACAGATACGCAGTATTTT.

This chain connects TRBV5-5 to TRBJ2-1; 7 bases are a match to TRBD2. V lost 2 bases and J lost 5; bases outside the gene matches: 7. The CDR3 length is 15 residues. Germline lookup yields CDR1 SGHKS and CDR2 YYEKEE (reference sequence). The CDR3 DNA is TGTGCCAGCAGCTTCCTAGGACTAGATCACAATGAGCAGTTCTTC. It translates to CASSFLGLDHNEQFF.

The CDR3 nucleotides read TGTGCCAGCAGCCAAAGAGGGACTAGCGGGACCCCTCGAGAGCAGTACTTC. Translating it yields CASSQRGTSGTPREQYF. The chain carries TRBV3-1 (or the pseudogene TRBV3-2) and TRBJ2-7; 13 positions match TRBD2. CDR1 and CDR2 from the germline V gene are LGHDT and YNNKEL (reference sequence). The ends lost 2 bases at V and 7 bases at J; junction bases unmatched: 11. The CDR3 is 17 amino acids.

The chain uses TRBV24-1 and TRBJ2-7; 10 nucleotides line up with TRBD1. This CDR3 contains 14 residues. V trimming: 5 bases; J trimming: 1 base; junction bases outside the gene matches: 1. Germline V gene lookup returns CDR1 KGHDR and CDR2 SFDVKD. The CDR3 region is CATSGGQGSYEQYF. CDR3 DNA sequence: TGTGCCACCAGTGGGGGACAGGGGTCCTACGAGCAGTACTTC.

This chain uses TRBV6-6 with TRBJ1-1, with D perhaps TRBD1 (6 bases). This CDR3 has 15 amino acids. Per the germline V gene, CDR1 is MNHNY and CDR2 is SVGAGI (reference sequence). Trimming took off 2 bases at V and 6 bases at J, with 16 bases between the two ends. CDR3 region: CASSYGGQGGPEAFF. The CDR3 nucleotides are TGTGCCAGCAGTTACGGGGGGCAGGGAGGGCCTGAAGCTTTCTTT.

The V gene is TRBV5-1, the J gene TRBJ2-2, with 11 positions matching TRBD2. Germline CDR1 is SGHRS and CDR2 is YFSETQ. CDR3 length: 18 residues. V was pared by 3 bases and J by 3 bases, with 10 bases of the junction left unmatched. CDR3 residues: CASSSRDSGGAYTGELFF. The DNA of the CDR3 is TGCGCCAGCAGCTCCCGAGATAGCGGGGGGGCTTACACCGGGGAGCTGTTTTTT.

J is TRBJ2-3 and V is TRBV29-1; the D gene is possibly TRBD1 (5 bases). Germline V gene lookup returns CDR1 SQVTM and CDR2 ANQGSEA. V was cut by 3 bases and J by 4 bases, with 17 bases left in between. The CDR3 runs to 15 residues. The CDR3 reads CSVETGQGSSDTQYF. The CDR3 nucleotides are TGCAGCGTTGAGACCGGTCAGGGTAGTTCAGATACGCAGTATTTT.

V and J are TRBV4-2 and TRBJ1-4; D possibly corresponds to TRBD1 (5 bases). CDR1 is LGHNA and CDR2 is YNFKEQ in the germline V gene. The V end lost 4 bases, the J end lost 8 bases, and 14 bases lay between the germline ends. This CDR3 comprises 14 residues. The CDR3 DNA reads TGTGCCAGCAGCCCCACCAGGGAGGAGGAAAAACTGTTTTTT. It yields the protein CASSPTREEEKLFF.

Here the CDR3 DNA reads TGTGCCAGCAGCCCCGGGACAGGTGGGGATACGCAGTATTTT. This gives the protein CASSPGTGGDTQYF. The V call is TRBV7-8, the J call TRBJ2-3; 8 bases fit TRBD1. Trimming at V came to 5 bases and at J to 6 bases, leaving 7 bases not matched to a gene. Per germline, CDR1 SGHVS and CDR2 FQNEAQ. The CDR3 is 14 amino acids.

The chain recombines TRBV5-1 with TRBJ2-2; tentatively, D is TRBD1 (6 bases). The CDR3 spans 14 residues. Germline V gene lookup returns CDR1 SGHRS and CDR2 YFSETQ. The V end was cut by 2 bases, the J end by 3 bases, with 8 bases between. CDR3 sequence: CASSFEGDTGELFF. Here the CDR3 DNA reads TGCGCCAGCAGCTTTGAGGGGGACACCGGGGAGCTGTTTTTT.

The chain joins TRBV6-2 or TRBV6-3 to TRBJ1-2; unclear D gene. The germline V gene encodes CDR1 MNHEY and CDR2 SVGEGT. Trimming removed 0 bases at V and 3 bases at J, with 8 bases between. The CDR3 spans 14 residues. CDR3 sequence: CASSYSLGDYGYTF. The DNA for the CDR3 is TGTGCCAGCAGTTACTCTCTAGGTGACTATGGCTACACCTTC.

This CDR3 is CSVSGASSGNTIYF. CDR3 nucleotide sequence: TGCAGCGTCTCAGGGGCCAGCTCTGGAAACACCATATATTTT. J is TRBJ1-3 and V is TRBV29-1; TRBD1 might be the D (6 bases). CDR3 length equals 14 residues. Per the germline V gene, CDR1 is SQVTM and CDR2 is ANQGSEA. V was trimmed by 6 bases and J by 0 bases, leaving 12 bases between them.

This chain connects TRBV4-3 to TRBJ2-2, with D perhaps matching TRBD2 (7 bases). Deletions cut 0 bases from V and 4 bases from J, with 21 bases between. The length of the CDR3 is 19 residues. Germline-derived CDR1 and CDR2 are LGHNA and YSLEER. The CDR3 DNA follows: TGCGCCAGCAGCCAAGACCCCTCCGGGGGGCTCTCGAGCACCGGGGAGCTGTTTTTT. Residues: CASSQDPSGGLSSTGELFF.

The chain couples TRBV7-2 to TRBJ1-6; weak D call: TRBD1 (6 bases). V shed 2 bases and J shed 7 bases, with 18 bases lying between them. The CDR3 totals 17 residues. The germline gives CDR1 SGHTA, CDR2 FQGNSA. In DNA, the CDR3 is TGTGCCAGCAGCTTAATTGGGGACAATTTAACCAATTCACCCCTCCACTTT. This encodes CASSLIGDNLTNSPLHF.

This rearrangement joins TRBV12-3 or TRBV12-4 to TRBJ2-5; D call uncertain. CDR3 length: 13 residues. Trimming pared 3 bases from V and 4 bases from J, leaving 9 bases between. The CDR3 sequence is CASSLSSGETQYF. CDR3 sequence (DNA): TGTGCCAGCAGTTTGAGTTCCGGAGAGACCCAGTACTTC.

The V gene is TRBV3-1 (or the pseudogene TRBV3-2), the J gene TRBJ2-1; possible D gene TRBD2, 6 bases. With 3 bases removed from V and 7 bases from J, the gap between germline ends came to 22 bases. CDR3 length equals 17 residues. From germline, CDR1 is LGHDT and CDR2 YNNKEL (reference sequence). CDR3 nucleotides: TGTGCCAGCAGCCATAATCGTTTGGGTGCGGGGTCTAATGAGCAGTTCTTC. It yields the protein CASSHNRLGAGSNEQFF.